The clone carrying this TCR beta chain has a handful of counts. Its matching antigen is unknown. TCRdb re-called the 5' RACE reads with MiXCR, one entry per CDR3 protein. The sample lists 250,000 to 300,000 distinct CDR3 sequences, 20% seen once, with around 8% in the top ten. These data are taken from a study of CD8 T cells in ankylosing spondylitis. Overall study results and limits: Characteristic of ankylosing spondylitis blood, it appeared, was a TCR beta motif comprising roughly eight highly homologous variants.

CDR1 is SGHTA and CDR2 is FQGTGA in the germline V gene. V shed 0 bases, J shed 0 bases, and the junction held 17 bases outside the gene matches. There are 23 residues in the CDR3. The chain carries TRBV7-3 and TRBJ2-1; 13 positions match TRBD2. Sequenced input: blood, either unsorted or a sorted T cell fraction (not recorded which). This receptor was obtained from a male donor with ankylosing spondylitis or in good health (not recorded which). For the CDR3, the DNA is TGTGCCAGCAGCTTAACAGCCCGTCCCGGGACTAGCGGGAAATGGAGCTCCTACAATGAGCAGTTCTTC. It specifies CASSLTARPGTSGKWSSYNEQFF. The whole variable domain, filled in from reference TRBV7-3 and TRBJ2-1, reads GAGVSQTPSNKVTEKGKYVELRCDPISGHTALYWYRQSLGQGPEFLIYFQGTGAADDSGLPNDRFFAVRPEGSVSTLKIQRTERGDSAVYLCASSLTARPGTSGKWSSYNEQFFGPGTRLTVL.